The TCR beta chain under discussion was sequenced for a study of blood T cells in healthy people across ages. Trimming took 11 bases from V and 11 from J; bases not matched to a gene: 7. Germline loops: CDR1 MNHNY, CDR2 SVGAGI (reference sequence). This CDR3 contains 13 residues. A second PCR, run for roughly 7 to 11 cycles, used a sample-barcoded 5' primer plus a J-beta primer mix. A single record per CDR3 protein comes from TCRdb applying MiXCR to the 5' RACE reads. The table records about 640,000 distinct CDR3 sequences, roughly 50% of them present only once. Sequenced material: blood. The gene calls are TRBV6-6 and TRBJ2-2; 14 nucleotides agree with TRBD2. The sequence derives from a man between 60 and 75 years old in good health. The CDR3 DNA reads TGTGCCCTCAGTGGGACTAGCGGGGGTGAGCTGTTTTTT. Its protein product is CALSGTSGGELFF.